This record looks at one TCR beta chain sequence and its context. The method was immunoSEQ multiplex PCR; TCRdb's version includes in-frame clones alone and lacks a portion of them. The table includes under 150,000 clones, approximately 81% detected once. V was clipped by 5 bases and J by 1 base, with 10 bases between them. CDR3 length: 14 residues. The germline V gene has CDR1 SGHTA and CDR2 FQGNSA. This sample stems from a study of cytotoxic CD8 clonotypes in ibrutinib-treated CLL. The specimen comprised PBMCs, sampled after 24 months of ibrutinib treatment. V gene TRBV7-2 combines with J gene TRBJ2-3; the D is unclear. This clonotype originated in a human donor with chronic lymphocytic leukemia. The CDR3 nucleotides are TGTGCCAGCAGCCCGACTGGAGGCACAGATACGCAGTATTTT. This translates into CASSPTGGTDTQYF.